One and the same sample provided the 27 T cell receptor beta chains below, sequenced in a study of control samples from healthy donors and cancer patients. The assay was immunoSEQ multiplex PCR, and TCRdb's table has in-frame clones only and misses some. The table records about 110,000 clones, 82% of them present only once. Material for sequencing was blood. The receptors were sampled from a man aged 18-30 years in good health.

In its sample, this clone was seen a few times. The J gene is TRBJ1-3, the V gene TRBV15; D is possibly TRBD1 (6 bases). Germline V gene data show CDR1 as LNHNV and CDR2 as YYDKDF (reference sequence). The CDR3 is made up of 16 amino acids. Between the trimmed V and J ends, which lost 0 bases and 4 bases, there was a span of 13 bases. The CDR3 here is CATSRDWNRAGNTIYF. CDR3 DNA sequence: TGTGCCACCAGCAGAGATTGGAACAGGGCGGGAAACACCATATATTTT.

J is TRBJ1-1 and V is TRBV7-8, with D possibly TRBD1 on 5 matching bases. The CDR3 loop spans 16 amino acids. Trimming removed 4 bases at V and 3 bases at J, with 18 bases between. Germline CDR1 and CDR2: SGHVS and FQNEAQ. The CDR3 here is CASSSGRIGSDTEAFF. In DNA form, the CDR3 reads TGTGCCAGCAGCTCGGGACGGATCGGAAGTGACACTGAAGCTTTCTTT.

As for this clone: A read error may produce the germline difference seen at one junction end. The chain joins TRBV7-7 to TRBJ2-5; possible D gene TRBD2, 5 bases. The CDR3 runs 13 residues. The germline gives CDR1 SSHAT, CDR2 FNYEAQ (reference sequence). The CDR3 bases are TGTGCTAGCAGCTTAGCGCGCCAAGAGACCCAGTACTTC. This codes for CASSLARQETQYF.

This clone occurred many times. This chain connects TRBV11-3 to TRBJ2-2; TRBD1 matches 8 bases. The V gene end was trimmed by 6 bases and the J gene end by 4 bases; junction bases not matched to a gene: 4. Germline V gives CDR1 SGHNT, CDR2 YENEEA. CDR3 length: 14 amino acids. The CDR3 coding sequence is TGTGCCAGCAGTCGAACAGGGGGCACCGGGGAGCTGTTTTTT. Translated: CASSRTGGTGELFF.

The chain carries TRBV28 and TRBJ1-1; TRBD1 agrees at 11 bases. Germline trimming cut 4 bases from V and 5 bases from J; bases unmatched to any gene: 9. Per the germline V gene, CDR1 is MDHEN and CDR2 is SYDVKM. The CDR3 runs 16 residues. The chain's CDR3 is CASSYSGTGGKTEAFF. Here the CDR3 DNA reads TGTGCCAGCAGTTACTCCGGGACAGGGGGAAAAACTGAAGCTTTCTTT. Supplemented by reference TRBV28 and TRBJ1-1, the full variable domain reads DVKVTQSSRYLVKRTGEKVFLECVQDMDHENMFWYRQDPGLGLRLIYFSYDVKMKEKGDIPEGYSVSREKKERFSLILESASTNQTSMYLCASSYSGTGGKTEAFFGQGTRLTVV.

This clone has just a few counts. V and J are TRBV19 and TRBJ1-1; perhaps TRBD1 as D (5 bases). Germline CDR1 is LNHDA and CDR2 is SQIVND (reference sequence). This CDR3 region has 16 residues. The germline V and J ends were trimmed by 4 bases and 2 bases, with 17 bases remaining between them. CDR3 region: CASSRRPTDPNTEAFF. CDR3 bases: TGTGCCAGTAGTAGAAGACCGACAGATCCTAACACTGAAGCTTTCTTT.

The rearrangement links TRBV5-6 to TRBJ2-7; TRBD1 aligns across 8 bases. The CDR3 contains 14 residues. Losses at the gene ends were 0 bases for V and 11 bases for J; bases not matched to a gene: 10. Germline CDR1 and CDR2: SGHDT and YYEEEE. The CDR3 region is CASSLEGRGLVEYV. In nucleotides, the CDR3 is TGTGCCAGCAGCTTGGAGGGCAGGGGGCTCGTGGAGTACGTC.

The chain is built from TRBV5-1 and TRBJ1-6; 8 nucleotides align to TRBD1. After removal of 0 bases from V and 7 bases from J, the junction contained 3 bases not matched to a gene. The CDR3 covers 15 residues. Per germline, CDR1 SGHRS and CDR2 YFSETQ. DNA of the CDR3: TGCGCCAGCAGCTTGGGGACAGGGTACAATTCACCCCTCCACTTT. As protein: CASSLGTGYNSPLHF.

The gene calls are TRBV12-3 or TRBV12-4 and TRBJ2-1; D not certain. Between the trimmed V and J ends, which lost 8 bases and 7 bases, there was a span of 15 bases. The CDR3 has 13 amino acids. In nucleotides, the CDR3 is TGTGCCAGCTCCCCATCGTCGACTAATGAGCAGTTCTTC. Its translation: CASSPSSTNEQFF.

This rearrangement joins TRBV7-2 to TRBJ2-4, with 9 bases identical to TRBD2. Germline V lookup: CDR1 SGHTA, CDR2 FQGNSA. The CDR3 totals 19 residues. V gave up 5 bases and J gave up 0 bases; unmatched junction bases: 14. CDR3 amino acids: CASSPKGGGGAPAKNIQYF. The CDR3 DNA reads TGTGCCAGCAGCCCCAAGGGGGGCGGGGGGGCCCCAGCCAAAAACATTCAGTACTTC.

Only one count was recorded for this clone. This chain joins TRBV7-9 and TRBJ2-7; 9 positions match TRBD1. This CDR3 has 13 amino acids. The V gene end was trimmed by 3 bases and the J gene end by 5 bases; junction bases not matched to a gene: 2. The V gene's germline CDR1 is SEHNR and CDR2 FQNEAQ (reference sequence). The CDR3 loop reads CASSFTGGHEQYV. The CDR3 nucleotides read TGTGCCAGCAGCTTTACAGGGGGCCACGAGCAGTACGTC.

V and J are TRBV7-2 and TRBJ1-6; unclear D gene. CDR3 length: 13 residues. Germline loops: CDR1 SGHTA, CDR2 FQGNSA. Trimming cost V 1 base and J 6 bases, with 4 bases left between them. This CDR3 reads CASSLDSNSPLHF. The CDR3 DNA is TGTGCCAGCAGCTTAGATAGTAATTCACCCCTCCACTTT.

This chain joins TRBV10-2 and TRBJ2-1; no reliable D call. The CDR3 runs to 13 residues. Germline assignment: CDR1 WSHSY and CDR2 SAAADI. V was pared by 7 bases and J by 6 bases, with 13 bases between. The CDR3 is CASKRAGPNEQFF. The CDR3, as DNA: TGCGCCAGCAAAAGAGCAGGACCCAATGAGCAGTTCTTC.

V gene TRBV10-1 combines with J gene TRBJ1-1; no reliable D call. The V end was cut by 5 bases, the J end by 1 base, with 11 bases between. Germline assignment: CDR1 WNHNN and CDR2 SYGVQD (reference sequence). The CDR3 runs 14 residues. The CDR3 is CASSPSGKNTEAFF. CDR3 DNA sequence: TGCGCCAGCAGTCCATCAGGAAAGAACACTGAAGCTTTCTTT.

The V gene is TRBV18, the J gene TRBJ1-2; D call uncertain. This CDR3 has 16 amino acids. Germline-derived CDR1 and CDR2 are KGHSH and LQKENI. The V end was cut by 2 bases, the J end by 1 base, with 14 bases between. In DNA, the CDR3 is TGTGCCAGCTCACCAATCCCGATATATCTTAACTATGGCTACACCTTC. Protein product: CASSPIPIYLNYGYTF.

The rearrangement uses TRBV3-1 (or the pseudogene TRBV3-2) and TRBJ1-1, with TRBD1 matching 9 bases. This CDR3 spans 18 amino acids. V lost 1 base, J lost 3 bases, and 12 bases stayed unmatched. Germline lookup yields CDR1 LGHDT and CDR2 YNNKEL (reference sequence). The CDR3 loop reads CASSQGPGQGFRDTEAFF. For the CDR3, the DNA is TGTGCCAGCAGCCAAGGGCCGGGACAGGGTTTTCGGGACACTGAAGCTTTCTTT.

The V and J genes are TRBV28 and TRBJ1-2; no reliable D call. This CDR3 has 14 residues. V lost 4 bases and J 2 bases, leaving 11 bases between the germline ends. CDR1 and CDR2 (germline): MDHEN, SYDVKM. CDR3 DNA: TGTGCCAGCAGTTCTTCCGGGAGAAACTATGGCTACACCTTC. It yields the protein CASSSSGRNYGYTF.

The V and J genes are TRBV6-2 or TRBV6-3 and TRBJ2-1, with 7 nucleotides matching TRBD1. Per the germline V gene, CDR1 is MNHEY and CDR2 is SVGEGT. There are 15 residues in the CDR3. After removal of 4 bases from V and 4 bases from J, the junction contained 7 bases not matched to a gene. The CDR3 bases are TGTGCCAGCAGTTTATCAGGGGGATTTTACAATGAGCAGTTCTTC. Residues: CASSLSGGFYNEQFF.

This chain joins TRBV19 and TRBJ1-5; 9 bases are a match to TRBD1. J was trimmed by 10 bases and V by 3 bases; bases with no gene match: 4. The germline V gene encodes CDR1 LNHDA and CDR2 SQIVND (reference sequence). The CDR3 spans 13 residues. The CDR3 protein is CASSIGTGNPQHF. The CDR3 DNA reads TGTGCCAGTAGTATCGGGACAGGGAACCCCCAGCATTTT.

J is TRBJ2-7 and V is TRBV2, with TRBD2 as a possible D gene (5 bases). Trimming stripped 6 bases from V and 6 bases from J, with 15 bases between. The CDR3 spans 13 residues. The germline V gene has CDR1 SNHLY and CDR2 FYNNEI. CDR3 protein: CASREGSLGEQYV. CDR3 bases: TGTGCCAGCAGAGAGGGTAGTCTGGGCGAGCAGTACGTC.

CDR3: CASSPVTSGTSKNIQYF. In nucleotides, the CDR3 is TGTGCCAGCAGCCCGGTAACTAGCGGAACCAGCAAAAACATTCAGTACTTC. The genes are TRBV3-1 (or the pseudogene TRBV3-2) and TRBJ2-4; 8 bases fit TRBD2. The germline V gene encodes CDR1 LGHDT and CDR2 YNNKEL (reference sequence). The trim removed 4 bases at V and 3 bases at J, leaving 11 bases unmatched. The CDR3 sequence is 17 residues long.

The chain has TRBV25-1 and TRBJ1-1, with D uncertain. The CDR3 contains 10 residues. The germline CDR1 and CDR2 sequences are MGHDK and SYGVNS. CDR3 loop: CAVGGAEAFF. In DNA form, the CDR3 reads TGTGCGGTGGGTGGAGCTGAAGCTTTCTTT.

The CDR3 DNA is TGTGCCAGCAGTCCCCGGACGATTTGGGATACGCAGTATTTT. Translated: CASSPRTIWDTQYF. The chain combines TRBV7-2 with TRBJ2-3; D not certain. V dropped 6 bases and J dropped 6 bases, with 16 bases sitting between them. Germline CDR1 is SGHTA and CDR2 is FQGNSA. The CDR3 contains 14 residues.

In its sample, this clone was seen many times. This chain joins TRBV27 and TRBJ1-6; D remains unclear. The germline gives CDR1 MNHEY, CDR2 SMNVEV (reference sequence). CDR3 length: 14 residues. Trimming took 2 bases from V and 2 from J, leaving 4 bases between them. The CDR3 coding sequence is TGTGCCAGCAGTTTAAGGCCCTATAATTCACCCCTCCACTTT. This encodes CASSLRPYNSPLHF.

The chain joins TRBV18 to TRBJ1-5; a weak D match, TRBD1 (5 bases). The germline V and J ends were trimmed by 3 bases and 5 bases, with 11 bases remaining between them. CDR1 KGHSH and CDR2 LQKENI come from the germline V gene. The CDR3 is 14 residues long. CDR3 amino acids: CASSPSGGDQPQHF. In DNA, the CDR3 is TGTGCCAGCTCACCTTCCGGGGGGGATCAGCCCCAGCATTTT.

The chain couples TRBV6-1 to TRBJ2-7; D is ambiguous. Germline V gene data show CDR1 as MNHNS and CDR2 as SASEGT. Trimming removed 2 bases at V and 2 bases at J, with 13 bases between. The CDR3 is made up of 15 amino acids. CDR3 DNA sequence: TGTGCCAGCAGTGAAATGACATTCCAAACCTACGAGCAGTACTTC. Translation gives CASSEMTFQTYEQYF.

The V and J genes are TRBV4-2 and TRBJ1-1; 8 positions agree with TRBD1. This CDR3 is built from 14 residues. The germline CDR1 and CDR2 sequences are LGHNA and YNFKEQ. V shed 5 bases and J 11 bases; nucleotides not matched to a gene: 13. Here the CDR3 DNA reads TGTGCCAGCAGCTCCCGACAGGGGCCCTGGCTGGCTTTCTTT. Amino acid sequence: CASSSRQGPWLAFF.